The present TCR beta chain was sequenced within a study of T cell changes during pregnancy in multiple sclerosis. The CDR3 runs 13 residues. The ends were cut back, 7 bases at V and 9 bases at J, with 13 bases in the middle. Per germline, CDR1 LNHDA and CDR2 SQIVND (reference sequence). Produced via immunoSEQ multiplex PCR; TCRdb's table is partial and in-frame only. The table has 60,000 to 85,000 clones, roughly 90% seen once. The source material was peripheral blood, sampled after pregnancy. This chain uses TRBV19 with TRBJ1-6; the D is unclear. The TCR was taken from a female donor in good health, enrolled as a control in a pregnancy study. The DNA for the CDR3 is TGTGCCAGTATGGGGAGGAAGGCTTCACCCCTCCACTTT. Translated, it gives CASMGRKASPLHF. The full variable domain, rest sourced from reference TRBV19 and TRBJ1-6, is DGGITQSPKYLFRKEGQNVTLSCEQNLNHDAMYWYRQDPGQGLRLIYYSQIVNDFQKGDIAEGYSVSREKKESFPLTVTSAQKNPTAFYLCASMGRKASPLHFGNGTRLTVT.